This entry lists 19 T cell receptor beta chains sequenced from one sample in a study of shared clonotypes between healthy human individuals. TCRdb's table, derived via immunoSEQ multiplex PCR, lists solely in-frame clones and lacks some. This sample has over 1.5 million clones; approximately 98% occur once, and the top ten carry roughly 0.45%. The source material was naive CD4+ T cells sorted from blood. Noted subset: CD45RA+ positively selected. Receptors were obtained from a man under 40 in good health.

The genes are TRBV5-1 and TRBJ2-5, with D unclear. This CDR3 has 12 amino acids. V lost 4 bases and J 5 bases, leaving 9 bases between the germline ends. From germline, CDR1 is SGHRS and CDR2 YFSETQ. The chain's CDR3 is CASSQAMETQYF. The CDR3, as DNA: TGCGCCAGCAGCCAGGCAATGGAGACCCAGTACTTC.

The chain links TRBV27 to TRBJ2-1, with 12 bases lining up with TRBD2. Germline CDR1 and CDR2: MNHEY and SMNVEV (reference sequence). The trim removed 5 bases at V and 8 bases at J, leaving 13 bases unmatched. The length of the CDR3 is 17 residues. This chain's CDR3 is CASSRTGLAGPDHEQFF. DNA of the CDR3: TGTGCCAGCAGTCGGACCGGACTAGCGGGACCGGACCATGAGCAGTTCTTC.

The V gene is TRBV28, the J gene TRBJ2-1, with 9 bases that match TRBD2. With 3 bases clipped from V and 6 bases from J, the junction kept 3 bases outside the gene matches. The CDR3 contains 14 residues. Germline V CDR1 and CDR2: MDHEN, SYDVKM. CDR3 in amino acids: CASSLTSGPNEQFF. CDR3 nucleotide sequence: TGTGCCAGCAGTTTGACTAGCGGTCCCAATGAGCAGTTCTTC.

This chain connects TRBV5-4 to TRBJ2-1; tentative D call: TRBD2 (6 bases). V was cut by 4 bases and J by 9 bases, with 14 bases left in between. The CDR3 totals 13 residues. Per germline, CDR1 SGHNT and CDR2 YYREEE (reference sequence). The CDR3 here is CASSRPGEGEQFF. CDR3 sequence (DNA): TGTGCCAGCAGCCGCCCGGGAGAGGGTGAGCAGTTCTTC.

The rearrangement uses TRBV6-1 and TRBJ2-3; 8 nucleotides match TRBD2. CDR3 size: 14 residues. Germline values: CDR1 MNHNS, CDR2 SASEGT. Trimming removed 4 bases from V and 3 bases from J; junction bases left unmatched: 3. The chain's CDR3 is CASSVSGITDTQYF. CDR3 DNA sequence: TGTGCCAGCAGTGTTAGCGGGATTACAGATACGCAGTATTTT.

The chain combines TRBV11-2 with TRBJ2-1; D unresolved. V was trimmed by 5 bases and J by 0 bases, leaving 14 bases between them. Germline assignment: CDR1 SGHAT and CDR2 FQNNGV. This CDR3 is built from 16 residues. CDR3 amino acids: CASSRFQGSSYNEQFF. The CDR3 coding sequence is TGTGCCAGCAGCCGGTTCCAAGGCAGCTCCTACAATGAGCAGTTCTTC.

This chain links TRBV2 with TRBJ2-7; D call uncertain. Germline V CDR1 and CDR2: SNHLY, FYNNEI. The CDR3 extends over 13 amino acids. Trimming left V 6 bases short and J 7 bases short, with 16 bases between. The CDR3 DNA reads TGTGCCAGCAGGGTTACTCCCTCTGGGGAGCAGTACTTC. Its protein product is CASRVTPSGEQYF. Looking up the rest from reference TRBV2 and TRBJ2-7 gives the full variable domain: EPEVTQTPSHQVTQMGQEVILRCVPISNHLYFYWYRQILGQKVEFLVSFYNNEISEKSEIFDDQFSVERPDGSNFTLKIRSTKLEDSAMYFCASRVTPSGEQYFGPGTRLTVT.

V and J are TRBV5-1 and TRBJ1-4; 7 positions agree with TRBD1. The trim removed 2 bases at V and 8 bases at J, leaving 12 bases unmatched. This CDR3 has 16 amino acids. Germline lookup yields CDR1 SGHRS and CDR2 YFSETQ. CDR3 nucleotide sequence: TGCGCCAGCAGCTTCGGGGGACAGTCGATGGGAGAAAAACTGTTTTTT. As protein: CASSFGGQSMGEKLFF.

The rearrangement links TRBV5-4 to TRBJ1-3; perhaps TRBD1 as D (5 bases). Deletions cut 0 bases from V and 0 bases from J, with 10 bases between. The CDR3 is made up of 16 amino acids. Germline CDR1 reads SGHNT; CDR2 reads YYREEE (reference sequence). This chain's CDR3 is CASSLAGGVSGNTIYF. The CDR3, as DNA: TGTGCCAGCAGCTTGGCCGGGGGGGTCTCTGGAAACACCATATATTTT. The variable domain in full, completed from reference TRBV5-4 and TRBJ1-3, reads ETGVTQSPTHLIKTRGQQVTLRCSSQSGHNTVSWYQQALGQGPQFIFQYYREEENGRGNFPPRFSGLQFPNYSSELNVNALELDDSALYLCASSLAGGVSGNTIYFGEGSWLTVV.

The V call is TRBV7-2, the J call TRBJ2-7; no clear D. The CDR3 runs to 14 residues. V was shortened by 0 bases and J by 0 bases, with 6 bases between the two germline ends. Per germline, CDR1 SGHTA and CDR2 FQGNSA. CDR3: CASSLARTSYEQYF. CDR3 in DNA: TGTGCCAGCAGCTTAGCACGGACCTCCTACGAGCAGTACTTC. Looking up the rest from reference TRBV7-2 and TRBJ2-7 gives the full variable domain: GAGVSQSPSNKVTEKGKDVELRCDPISGHTALYWYRQSLGQGLEFLIYFQGNSAPDKSGLPSDRFSAERTGGSVSTLTIQRTQQEDSAVYLCASSLARTSYEQYFGPGTRLTVT.

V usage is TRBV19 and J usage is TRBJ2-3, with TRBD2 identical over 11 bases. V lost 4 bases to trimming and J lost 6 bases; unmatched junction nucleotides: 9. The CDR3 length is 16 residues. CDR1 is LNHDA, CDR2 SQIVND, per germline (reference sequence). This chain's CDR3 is CASSTNSGRAGDTQYF. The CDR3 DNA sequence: TGTGCCAGTAGTACCAATAGCGGGAGGGCTGGTGATACGCAGTATTTT.

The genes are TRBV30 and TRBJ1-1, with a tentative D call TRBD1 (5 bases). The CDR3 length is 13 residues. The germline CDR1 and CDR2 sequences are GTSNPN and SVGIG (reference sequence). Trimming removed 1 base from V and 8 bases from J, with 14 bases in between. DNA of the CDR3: TGTGCCTGGAGTGAGACAGCTAGCTCAGAAGCTTTCTTT. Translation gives CAWSETASSEAFF.

CDR3 sequence (DNA): TGTGCCAGCAGTGTAGTTTTCGACCTCTCGCGCAATGAGCAGTTCTTC. This translates into CASSVVFDLSRNEQFF. J is TRBJ2-1 and V is TRBV6-1; D unresolved. This CDR3 comprises 16 residues. Deletions cut 4 bases from V and 6 bases from J, with 19 bases between. Germline CDR1 and CDR2: MNHNS and SASEGT.

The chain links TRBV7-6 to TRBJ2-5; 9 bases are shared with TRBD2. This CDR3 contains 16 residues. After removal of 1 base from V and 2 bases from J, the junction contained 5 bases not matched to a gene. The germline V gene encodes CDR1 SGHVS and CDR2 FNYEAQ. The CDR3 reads CASSLDLGLAQETQYF. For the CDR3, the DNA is TGTGCCAGCAGCTTAGATCTGGGACTAGCTCAAGAGACCCAGTACTTC.

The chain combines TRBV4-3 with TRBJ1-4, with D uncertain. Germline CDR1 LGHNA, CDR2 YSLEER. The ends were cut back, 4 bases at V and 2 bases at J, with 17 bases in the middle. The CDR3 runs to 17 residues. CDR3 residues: CASSPYSWEKTNEKLFF. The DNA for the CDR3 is TGCGCCAGCAGCCCGTACAGTTGGGAGAAGACTAATGAAAAACTGTTTTTT.

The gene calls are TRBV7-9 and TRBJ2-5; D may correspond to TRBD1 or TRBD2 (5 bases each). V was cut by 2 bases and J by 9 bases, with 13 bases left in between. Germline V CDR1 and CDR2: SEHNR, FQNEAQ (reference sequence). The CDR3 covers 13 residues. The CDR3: CASSLSGPWAQYF. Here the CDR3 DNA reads TGTGCCAGCAGCTTATCGGGGCCCTGGGCCCAGTACTTC.

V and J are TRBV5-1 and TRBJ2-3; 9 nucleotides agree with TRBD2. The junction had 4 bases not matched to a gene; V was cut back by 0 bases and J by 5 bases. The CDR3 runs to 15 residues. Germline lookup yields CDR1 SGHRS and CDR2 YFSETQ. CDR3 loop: CASSLASGGRDTQYF. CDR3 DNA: TGCGCCAGCAGCTTGGCCAGCGGGGGGAGAGATACGCAGTATTTT.

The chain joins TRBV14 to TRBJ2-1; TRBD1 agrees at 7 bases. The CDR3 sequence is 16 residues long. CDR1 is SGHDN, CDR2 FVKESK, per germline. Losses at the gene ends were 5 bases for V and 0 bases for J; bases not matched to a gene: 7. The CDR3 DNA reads TGTGCCAGCAGCTTAGGACAGGTCTTCTCCTACAATGAGCAGTTCTTC. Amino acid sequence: CASSLGQVFSYNEQFF.

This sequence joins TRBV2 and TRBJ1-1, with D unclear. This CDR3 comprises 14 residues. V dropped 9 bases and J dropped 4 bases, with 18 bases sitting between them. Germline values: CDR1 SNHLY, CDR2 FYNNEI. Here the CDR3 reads CASNDQGGGTEAFF. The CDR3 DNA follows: TGTGCCAGTAATGACCAAGGAGGAGGCACTGAAGCTTTCTTT.